This T cell receptor beta chain was captured in a study of CXCR3-negative and CXCR3-positive naive CD8 T cells. General observations from the study: More hydrophobic TRB CDR3s were found in CXCR3-positive naive cells than in CXCR3-negative naive cells.

Researchers prepared the TRB cDNA libraries using 5' RACE with UMI labels. After re-calling the 5' RACE reads, TCRdb lists one entry per CDR3 protein, DNA absent. Across tens of thousands of distinct CDR3 sequences, the top ten clones capture almost 0.55% of the sample. For this clonotype: Its antigen is not known.

CDR1 is MNHEY and CDR2 is SVGEGT in the germline V gene. This CDR3 is 14 amino acids long. This receptor was obtained from a human donor in good health. Some clones in this sample may be carry-over from other donors' samples. Material: naive CXCR3+ CD8+ T cells from blood. Regarding subset: CD45RO-CCR7+CD27+CD95- naive CD8+ T cells expressing CXCR3 (TNR3+). This chain joins TRBV6-2 or TRBV6-3 and TRBJ2-3; TCRdb gives TRBD1 as the D gene, but with no DNA this cannot be confirmed. The CDR3 loop is CASRPDRETDTQYF.